This TCR beta chain was sequenced for a study of cytomegalovirus exposure and HLA in healthy donors. General study findings and limits: Later on, analysis showed that most CMV-associated TCR beta chains appeared to be HLA-restricted.

Use of 60 Vbeta and 13 Jbeta primers characterized the PCR. TCRdb's table, derived via immunoSEQ multiplex PCR, lists solely in-frame clones and lacks some. The sample lists around 150,000 clones, roughly 8.8% occurring once. As concerns this clone: No antigen is known for it.

This CDR3 is built from 19 residues. The V and J ends lost 5 bases and 4 bases, in that order; junction bases with no gene match: 14. CDR1 and CDR2 from the germline V gene are SGHTA and FQGNSA. The clonotype originates from a woman aged 40-49 years in good health and CMV-seropositive. Sequencing input: PBMCs. The V gene is TRBV7-2, the J gene TRBJ2-6; 10 nucleotides match TRBD1. The chain's CDR3 is CASSQFPTGGASGANVLTF. The CDR3, as DNA: TGTGCCAGCAGCCAATTCCCGACAGGGGGCGCTTCGGGGGCCAACGTCCTGACTTTC.